The 19 T cell receptor beta chains below come from one sample, sequenced in a study of blood T cells in healthy people across ages. Combining a sample-barcoded 5' primer with a J-beta primer mix, a second PCR ran for about 7 to 12 cycles. Via MiXCR, TCRdb re-called the 5' RACE reads, giving one row per CDR3 protein. The table includes about 670,000 distinct CDR3 sequences, under 65% detected once. The sequenced sample was blood. The receptors stem from a woman aged 80 or over in good health.

The chain employs TRBV29-1 and TRBJ2-5, with TRBD1 matching over 7 bases. The junction had 6 bases not matched to a gene; V was cut back by 4 bases and J by 4 bases. The CDR3 is made up of 13 amino acids. The V gene's germline CDR1 is SQVTM and CDR2 ANQGSEA. The CDR3 reads CSVAGRGSETQYF. The CDR3 DNA follows: TGCAGCGTTGCAGGCAGGGGGTCAGAGACCCAGTACTTC.

The CDR3 reads CSAFAGDSLWGTEAFF. DNA of the CDR3: TGCAGTGCCTTTGCTGGGGACTCTCTATGGGGCACTGAAGCTTTCTTT. This chain joins TRBV20-1 and TRBJ1-1, with D possibly TRBD1 on 5 matching bases. Trimming shortened V by 6 bases and J by 4 bases, and 24 bases separated the two germline ends. There are 16 residues in the CDR3. Germline CDR1 DFQATT, CDR2 SNEGSKA (reference sequence).

This clonotype was picked up a small number of times. The chain uses TRBV29-1 and TRBJ1-2; D possibly corresponds to TRBD1 (5 bases). V gave up 0 bases and J gave up 0 bases, with 11 bases separating them. The CDR3 is made up of 15 amino acids. Looked up from germline, CDR1 is SQVTM and CDR2 is ANQGSEA. CDR3 nucleotides: TGCAGCGTTGAAGAGGGGGGGTCCTCTAACTATGGCTACACCTTC. Its protein is CSVEEGGSSNYGYTF.

This clonotype was seen a handful of times. This may be a read error, as it is one base from a much larger clone. V gene TRBV6-6 combines with J gene TRBJ1-2; 8 nucleotides line up with TRBD1. The CDR3 length is 15 residues. V gave up 2 bases and J gave up 0 bases; unmatched junction bases: 2. Germline-derived CDR1 and CDR2 are MNHNY and SVGAGI (reference sequence). CDR3 in amino acids: CASSYATGANYGYTF. CDR3 nucleotides: TGTGCCAGCAGTTACGCGACAGGGGCTAACTATGGCTACACCTTC.

The rearrangement joins TRBV30 to TRBJ1-2; 9 nucleotides line up with TRBD1. Trimming took 4 bases from V and 5 from J; bases not matched to a gene: 8. Germline V gene data show CDR1 as GTSNPN and CDR2 as SVGIG (reference sequence). The CDR3 extends over 14 amino acids. The CDR3 DNA reads TGTGCCTGGACTCGACAGGGGGTTGGATATGGCTACACCTTC. It encodes CAWTRQGVGYGYTF.

This chain uses TRBV29-1 with TRBJ1-1; perhaps TRBD1 as D (5 bases). This CDR3 has 14 residues. Germline V lookup: CDR1 SQVTM, CDR2 ANQGSEA. With 3 bases removed from V and 8 bases from J, the gap between germline ends came to 19 bases. The CDR3 DNA follows: TGCAGCGTTGAGAGTGGGACCGGCCGACGGGAAGCTTTCTTT. It translates to CSVESGTGRREAFF.

A word on this clonotype: A much larger clone differs from this one at a single base, so this may be a read error. The chain recombines TRBV6-4 with TRBJ2-1; TRBD2 is a possible D gene (6 bases). The DNA end is a closer match to TRBJ2-7, so the J assignment may be wrong. The CDR3 has 15 amino acids. Germline V gene sequence: CDR1 MRHNA, CDR2 SNTAGT. Here the CDR3 reads CASSDSRRGYNEQYF. The CDR3 DNA reads as TGTGCCAGCAGTGACTCGAGGAGGGGTTACAATGAGCAGTACTTC.

This clonotype has a count of ten or more. The chain is built from TRBV28 and TRBJ2-7; D is unclear. There are 14 residues in the CDR3. CDR1 is MDHEN and CDR2 is SYDVKM in the germline V gene. V dropped 8 bases and J dropped 4 bases, with 18 bases sitting between them. The CDR3 sequence: CASGRAMRSYEQYF. In DNA form, the CDR3 reads TGTGCCAGCGGTAGGGCTATGCGGTCTTACGAGCAGTACTTC.

A few counts support this clonotype. The CDR3 coding sequence is TGTGCCACCAGCAGAGCCCCTATGAACACTGAAGCTTTCTTT. Translation: CATSRAPMNTEAFF. V and J are TRBV15 and TRBJ1-1; D unclear. CDR1 and CDR2 (germline): LNHNV, YYDKDF (reference sequence). Trimming shortened V by 1 base and J by 0 bases, and 6 bases separated the two germline ends. This CDR3 region has 14 residues.

Many counts were recorded for this clonotype. The chain links TRBV7-2 to TRBJ2-1; D unresolved. The CDR3 is made up of 14 amino acids. The germline V gene encodes CDR1 SGHTA and CDR2 FQGNSA. V lost 5 bases, J lost 4 bases, and 12 bases lay in between. In DNA form, the CDR3 reads TGTGCCAGCAGCCGAGGTGGCGGTTACAATGAGCAGTTCTTC. Protein sequence: CASSRGGGYNEQFF.

This chain joins TRBV29-1 and TRBJ2-3, with D unresolved. The CDR3 loop spans 11 amino acids. The ends were cut back, 0 bases at V and 6 bases at J, with 4 bases in the middle. CDR1 SQVTM and CDR2 ANQGSEA come from the germline V gene. The CDR3 spells CSVEDLDTQYF. CDR3 coding DNA: TGCAGCGTTGAAGATTTGGATACGCAGTATTTT.

This clonotype was found a few times. The chain carries TRBV2 and TRBJ1-2; D perhaps matches TRBD1 (5 bases). Germline V lookup: CDR1 SNHLY, CDR2 FYNNEI. CDR3 size: 15 residues. V lost 4 bases and J lost 4, with 16 bases in between. The CDR3: CASSGPTALRYGYTF. The CDR3 nucleotides are TGTGCCAGCAGTGGTCCGACAGCCCTTCGCTATGGCTACACCTTC.

The chain couples TRBV10-2 to TRBJ2-4; 8 nucleotides align to TRBD2. Germline V gene lookup returns CDR1 WSHSY and CDR2 SAAADI. CDR3 length: 16 amino acids. V lost 4 bases, J lost 4 bases, and 9 bases stayed unmatched. The CDR3 loop is CASSGASGRVKNIQYF. Written as DNA, the CDR3 is TGCGCCAGCAGTGGGGCGAGCGGGAGAGTGAAAAACATTCAGTACTTC.

This chain joins TRBV29-1 and TRBJ2-1, with TRBD2 as a possible D gene (6 bases). The CDR3 length is 11 residues. Trimming cost V 7 bases and J 10 bases, with 14 bases left between them. Germline lookup yields CDR1 SQVTM and CDR2 ANQGSEA. The CDR3 DNA is TGCAGCGCCCTCGGGGGAAACGAGCAGTTCTTC. This gives the protein CSALGGNEQFF.

There are a few counts of this clonotype. This chain joins TRBV20-1 and TRBJ2-2; D possibly corresponds to TRBD2 (5 bases). Germline V gives CDR1 DFQATT, CDR2 SNEGSKA (reference sequence). The CDR3 has 15 amino acids. The V gene lost 2 bases and the J gene lost 0 bases, with 10 bases spanning the gap. CDR3 DNA sequence: TGCAGTGCTAGAAGAGAGGGTGCGAACACCGGGGAGCTGTTTTTT. It encodes CSARREGANTGELFF.

This clonotype was recorded many times. This sequence joins TRBV6-5 and TRBJ1-4, with 10 bases aligning to TRBD1. This CDR3 comprises 15 residues. With V trimmed by 2 bases and J by 7 bases, 4 bases remained unmatched. CDR1 MNHEY and CDR2 SVGAGI come from the germline V gene. This chain's CDR3 is CASSYGRDRGEKLFF. The CDR3 DNA is TGTGCCAGCAGTTACGGCCGGGACAGGGGTGAAAAACTGTTTTTT.

This clonotype was observed at least ten times. The rearrangement joins TRBV25-1 to TRBJ2-5, with D perhaps matching TRBD2 (5 bases). Germline lookup yields CDR1 MGHDK and CDR2 SYGVNS. The CDR3 runs to 14 residues. V dropped 6 bases and J dropped 0 bases, with 11 bases sitting between them. The CDR3 loop is CASSAGGHQETQYF. CDR3 sequence (DNA): TGTGCCAGCAGCGCGGGCGGACACCAAGAGACCCAGTACTTC.

This chain links TRBV20-1 with TRBJ2-7; tentatively, D is TRBD2 (6 bases). Germline CDR1 DFQATT, CDR2 SNEGSKA (reference sequence). V lost 3 bases and J 7 bases, leaving 19 bases between the germline ends. The CDR3 is 14 residues long. The CDR3 nucleotides read TGCAGTGCTAGGCAGCGGGTGGGCATCAATGAGCAGTACTTC. Encoded protein: CSARQRVGINEQYF.

The chain joins TRBV7-3 to TRBJ2-3, with D maybe TRBD1 (6 bases). This CDR3 is built from 15 residues. CDR1 and CDR2 from the germline V gene are SGHTA and FQGTGA. The V end lost 4 bases, the J end lost 2 bases, and 13 bases lay between the germline ends. Written as DNA, the CDR3 is TGTGCCAGCAGCTCACAGGGACACCCCACAGATACGCAGTATTTT. Encoded protein: CASSSQGHPTDTQYF.